One and the same sample provided the 18 T cell receptor beta chains below, sequenced in a study of T cells after yellow fever vaccination. TCRdb independently ran MiXCR on the 5' RACE reads; one entry per CDR3 protein. The sample records approximately 550,000 distinct CDR3 sequences, approximately 13% being singletons. The sequenced sample was PBMCs, obtained on the day of the yellow fever booster vaccination. These receptors were collected from a man aged 25 to 40 who received the YFV17D yellow fever vaccine.

This clonotype was seen more than once but under ten times. The V gene is TRBV6-1, the J gene TRBJ2-2, with 7 bases aligning to TRBD1. This CDR3 contains 16 residues. Germline lookup yields CDR1 MNHNS and CDR2 SASEGT. The J segment lost 5 bases and the V segment lost 6 bases, leaving 12 bases of the junction unmatched. The CDR3 region is CASSAPGQRGTGELFF. Here the CDR3 DNA reads TGTGCCAGCAGCGCGCCGGGACAGAGGGGGACCGGGGAGCTGTTTTTT.

This chain joins TRBV29-1 and TRBJ1-2; maybe TRBD1 (6 bases). Germline-derived CDR1 and CDR2 are SQVTM and ANQGSEA. The CDR3 loop spans 13 amino acids. The germline V and J ends were trimmed by 4 bases and 2 bases, with 11 bases remaining between them. This CDR3 is CSVGTDLNYGYTF. CDR3 nucleotide sequence: TGCAGCGTTGGGACAGACCTAAACTATGGCTACACCTTC.

DNA for the CDR3: TGTGCCAGCAGCCACACAGGGGAAAGCACAGATACGCAGTATTTT. Amino acids: CASSHTGESTDTQYF. The chain employs TRBV11-2 and TRBJ2-3; 7 nucleotides agree with TRBD1. V shed 5 bases and J 0 bases; nucleotides not matched to a gene: 5. The germline V gene encodes CDR1 SGHAT and CDR2 FQNNGV. The CDR3 extends over 15 amino acids.

The V and J genes are TRBV6-1 and TRBJ1-3; 10 bases agree with TRBD1. The CDR3 spans 15 residues. J was trimmed by 0 bases and V by 10 bases; bases with no gene match: 6. Germline V CDR1 and CDR2: MNHNS, SASEGT. This CDR3 reads CATKDRGSSGNTIYF. The CDR3 nucleotides read TGTGCCACCAAGGACAGGGGGAGCTCTGGAAACACCATATATTTT.

Only a few counts were recorded for this clonotype. The chain carries TRBV30 and TRBJ1-1; D is unresolved. The CDR3 consists of 12 residues. Trimming removed 0 bases at V and 4 bases at J, with 6 bases between. Germline V CDR1 and CDR2: GTSNPN, SVGIG (reference sequence). For the CDR3, the DNA is TGTGCCTGGAGTGTAAGACTCACTGAAGCTTTCTTT. Protein sequence: CAWSVRLTEAFF.

There are a few counts of this clonotype. V and J are TRBV29-1 and TRBJ2-1; D is uncertain. The CDR3 runs to 11 residues. The ends were cut back, 3 bases at V and 8 bases at J, with 8 bases in the middle. Germline V gene sequence: CDR1 SQVTM, CDR2 ANQGSEA. In nucleotides, the CDR3 is TGCAGCGTTGATAATCTTTATGAGCAGTTCTTC. It encodes CSVDNLYEQFF.

This clonotype has more than one count but fewer than ten. This chain joins TRBV20-1 and TRBJ2-2; tentative D call: TRBD2 (6 bases). CDR1 is DFQATT, CDR2 SNEGSKA, per germline (reference sequence). The CDR3 is 17 amino acids. The V end lost 1 base, the J end lost 0 bases, and 15 bases lay between the germline ends. The CDR3 nucleotides are TGCAGTGCTAGAGGAGGAGGGCGATCCGCGAACACCGGGGAGCTGTTTTTT. Amino acid sequence: CSARGGGRSANTGELFF.

The CDR3 DNA is TGTGCCATCAGTGAACAGGGGGGCTCCTACAATGAGCAGTTCTTC. The encoded protein is CAISEQGGSYNEQFF. The V call is TRBV10-3, the J call TRBJ2-1; 8 bases are shared with TRBD1. Trimming removed 3 bases from V and 0 bases from J; junction bases left unmatched: 1. Germline assignment: CDR1 ENHRY and CDR2 SYGVKD. There are 15 residues in the CDR3.

With regard to this clonotype: It may be a read error: a sequence one base away is much more abundant. The genes are TRBV6-5 and TRBJ2-5, with 10 positions matching TRBD2. The CDR3 totals 16 residues. From germline, CDR1 is MNHEY and CDR2 SVGAGI. CDR3 sequence: CACSSPRTSGIETQYF. DNA of the CDR3: TGTGCCTGCAGTTCACCCCGGACTAGCGGCATAGAGACCCAGTACTTC.

This clonotype was detected ten times or more. The chain employs TRBV28 and TRBJ1-1, with TRBD1 as a possible D gene (6 bases). Trimming removed 3 bases at V and 5 bases at J, with 7 bases between. Germline V CDR1 and CDR2: MDHEN, SYDVKM. The CDR3 is 12 amino acids. Here the CDR3 reads CASSFTGTEAFF. As DNA, the CDR3 is TGTGCCAGCAGTTTTACAGGGACTGAAGCTTTCTTT.

V is TRBV9 and J is TRBJ2-3; D is perhaps TRBD2 (6 bases). The CDR3 sequence is 16 residues long. V dropped 0 bases and J dropped 0 bases, with 11 bases sitting between them. Germline V gene lookup returns CDR1 SGDLS and CDR2 YYNGEE. CDR3 region: CASSVVGGGSTDTQYF. The CDR3 region has the DNA TGTGCCAGCAGCGTAGTCGGGGGAGGAAGCACAGATACGCAGTATTTT. The full variable domain, completed using reference TRBV9 and TRBJ2-3, is DSGVTQTPKHLITATGQRVTLRCSPRSGDLSVYWYQQSLDQGLQFLIQYYNGEERAKGNILERFSAQQFPDLHSELNLSSLELGDSALYFCASSVVGGGSTDTQYFGPGTRLTVL.

In this sample, this clonotype turned up a few times. V gene TRBV5-1 combines with J gene TRBJ2-1; a possible D gene is TRBD2 (7 bases). The germline V gene encodes CDR1 SGHRS and CDR2 YFSETQ. The CDR3 extends over 15 amino acids. V lost 4 bases, J lost 1 base, and 12 bases lay in between. CDR3 in DNA: TGCGCCAGCAGCGCGGGGGCAACATCCTACAATGAGCAGTTCTTC. The encoded protein is CASSAGATSYNEQFF.

Only a few counts were recorded for this clonotype. V and J are TRBV6-5 and TRBJ2-2, with D maybe TRBD1 (5 bases). Germline loops: CDR1 MNHEY, CDR2 SVGAGI. This CDR3 comprises 17 residues. V lost 0 bases and J lost 1, with 12 bases in between. CDR3 region: CASSYSGVTRNTGELFF. CDR3 nucleotides: TGTGCCAGCAGTTACTCAGGGGTAACCCGGAACACCGGGGAGCTGTTTTTT.

As to this clonotype: Sequence at one end of the junction differs from germline and may be a read error. The chain uses TRBV12-3 or TRBV12-4 and TRBJ2-2; 12 bases line up with TRBD2. The CDR3 covers 18 residues. CDR3 in DNA: TGTGCCATCAGTTTCCCTAGCGGGAGGGTCTTTGACACCGGGGAGCTGTTTTTT. Protein product: CAISFPSGRVFDTGELFF.

The chain has TRBV5-5 and TRBJ2-1, with D unresolved. The V and J ends lost 3 bases and 2 bases respectively, with 12 bases between them. This CDR3 comprises 15 residues. Per germline, CDR1 SGHKS and CDR2 YYEKEE (reference sequence). The CDR3 region has the DNA TGTGCCAGCAGCTCTTATTTCCTTGCCTACAATGAGCAGTTCTTC. Amino acids: CASSSYFLAYNEQFF. The full variable domain, in which reference TRBV5-5 and TRBJ2-1 provide the parts outside the CDR3, is DAGVTQSPTHLIKTRGQQVTLRCSPISGHKSVSWYQQVLGQGPQFIFQYYEKEERGRGNFPDRFSARQFPNYSSELNVNALLLGDSALYLCASSSYFLAYNEQFFGPGTRLTVL.

This clonotype was seen a handful of times. The rearrangement links TRBV15 to TRBJ2-5; the D is unclear. Per germline, CDR1 LNHNV and CDR2 YYDKDF (reference sequence). The CDR3 covers 14 residues. The V end was cut by 0 bases, the J end by 0 bases, with 5 bases between. CDR3 loop: CATSREADQETQYF. The DNA of the CDR3 is TGTGCCACCAGCAGAGAGGCAGACCAAGAGACCCAGTACTTC.

In its sample, this clonotype was seen once. The chain recombines TRBV30 with TRBJ1-2, with D hard to call. Germline V gene sequence: CDR1 GTSNPN, CDR2 SVGIG (reference sequence). The ends were cut back, 0 bases at V and 0 bases at J, with 8 bases in the middle. CDR3 size: 14 residues. The CDR3 nucleotides are TGTGCCTGGAGTGTAGCGGTTTCTAACTATGGCTACACCTTC. Residues: CAWSVAVSNYGYTF.

This clonotype was detected a few times. The CDR3 bases are TGTGCCAGCAGCTTGGGGTTCTCCTACGAGCAGTACTTC. It yields the protein CASSLGFSYEQYF. J is TRBJ2-7 and V is TRBV7-9; D not certain. CDR1 is SEHNR and CDR2 is FQNEAQ in the germline V gene (reference sequence). The CDR3 loop spans 13 amino acids. V shed 3 bases and J shed 0 bases, with 6 bases lying between them.